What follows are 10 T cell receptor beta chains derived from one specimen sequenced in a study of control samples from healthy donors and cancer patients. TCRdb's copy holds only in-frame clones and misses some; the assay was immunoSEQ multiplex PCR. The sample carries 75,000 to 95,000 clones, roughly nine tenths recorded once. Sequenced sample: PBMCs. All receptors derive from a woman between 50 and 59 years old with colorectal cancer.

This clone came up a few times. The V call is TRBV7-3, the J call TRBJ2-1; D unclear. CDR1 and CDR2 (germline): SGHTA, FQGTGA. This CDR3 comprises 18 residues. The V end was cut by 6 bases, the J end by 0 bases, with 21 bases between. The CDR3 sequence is CASRPSAPPRSSYNEQFF. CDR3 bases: TGTGCCAGCAGACCTAGTGCCCCCCCCCGAAGCTCCTACAATGAGCAGTTCTTC. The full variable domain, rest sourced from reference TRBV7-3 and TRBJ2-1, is GAGVSQTPSNKVTEKGKYVELRCDPISGHTALYWYRQSLGQGPEFLIYFQGTGAADDSGLPNDRFFAVRPEGSVSTLKIQRTERGDSAVYLCASRPSAPPRSSYNEQFFGPGTRLTVL.

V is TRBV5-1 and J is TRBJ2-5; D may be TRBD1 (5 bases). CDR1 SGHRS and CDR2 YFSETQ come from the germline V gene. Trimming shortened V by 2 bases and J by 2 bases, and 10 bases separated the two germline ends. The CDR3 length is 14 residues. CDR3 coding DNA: TGCGCCAGCAGCTTAACAGGCAAGCAAGAGACCCAGTACTTC. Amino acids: CASSLTGKQETQYF.

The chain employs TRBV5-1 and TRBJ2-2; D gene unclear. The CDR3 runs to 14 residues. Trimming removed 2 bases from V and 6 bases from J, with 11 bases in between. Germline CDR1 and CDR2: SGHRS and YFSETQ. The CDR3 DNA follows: TGCGCCAGCAGCTTTTCAGCGCAGTCCGGGGAGCTGTTTTTT. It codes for CASSFSAQSGELFF.

Written as DNA, the CDR3 is TGTGCCAGCAGTTACTCTGGGGGGGAATCCTACAATGAGCAGTTCTTC. As protein: CASSYSGGESYNEQFF. The genes are TRBV6-5 and TRBJ2-1, with TRBD2 matching 7 bases. The CDR3 is 16 residues long. The germline V gene has CDR1 MNHEY and CDR2 SVGAGI. V lost 0 bases and J lost 1; bases outside the gene matches: 3.

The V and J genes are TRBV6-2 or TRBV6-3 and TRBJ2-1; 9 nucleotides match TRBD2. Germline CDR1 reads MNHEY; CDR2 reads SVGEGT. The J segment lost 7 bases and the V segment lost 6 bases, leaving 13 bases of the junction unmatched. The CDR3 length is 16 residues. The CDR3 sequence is CASRPMRGGSANEQFF. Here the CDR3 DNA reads TGTGCCAGCAGGCCTATGCGGGGGGGCTCGGCGAATGAGCAGTTCTTC.

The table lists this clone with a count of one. DNA of the CDR3: TGTGCCAGCAGCCGGGACAACTCCTACAATGAGCAGTTCTTC. This translates into CASSRDNSYNEQFF. This chain connects TRBV11-3 to TRBJ2-1, with a weak D call TRBD1 (6 bases). With 5 bases removed from V and 0 bases from J, the gap between germline ends came to 8 bases. Germline values: CDR1 SGHNT, CDR2 YENEEA. There are 14 residues in the CDR3.

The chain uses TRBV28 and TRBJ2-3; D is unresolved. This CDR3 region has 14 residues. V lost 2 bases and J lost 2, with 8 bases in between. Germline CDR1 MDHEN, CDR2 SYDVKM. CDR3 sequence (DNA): TGTGCCAGCAGTTTACAGGTAGTCACAGATACGCAGTATTTT. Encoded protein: CASSLQVVTDTQYF. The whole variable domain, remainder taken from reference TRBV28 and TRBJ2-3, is DVKVTQSSRYLVKRTGEKVFLECVQDMDHENMFWYRQDPGLGLRLIYFSYDVKMKEKGDIPEGYSVSREKKERFSLILESASTNQTSMYLCASSLQVVTDTQYFGPGTRLTVL.

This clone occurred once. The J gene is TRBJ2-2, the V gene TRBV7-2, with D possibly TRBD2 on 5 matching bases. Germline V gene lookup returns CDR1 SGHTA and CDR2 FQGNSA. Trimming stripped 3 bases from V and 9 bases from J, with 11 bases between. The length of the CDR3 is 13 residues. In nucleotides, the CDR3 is TGTGCCAGCAGCTTGGGAGTGCTGCGGGAGCTGTTTTTT. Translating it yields CASSLGVLRELFF.

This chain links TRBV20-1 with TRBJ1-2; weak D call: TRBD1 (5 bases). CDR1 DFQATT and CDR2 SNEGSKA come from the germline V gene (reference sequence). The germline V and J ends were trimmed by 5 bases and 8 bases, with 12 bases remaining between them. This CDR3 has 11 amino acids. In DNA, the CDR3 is TGCAGTGCTTACCGACAGTTCGGCTACACCTTC. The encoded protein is CSAYRQFGYTF.

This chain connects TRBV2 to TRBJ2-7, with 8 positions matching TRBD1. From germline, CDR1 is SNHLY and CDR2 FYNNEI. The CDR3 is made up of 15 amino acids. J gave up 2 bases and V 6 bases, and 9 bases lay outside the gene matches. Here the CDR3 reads CASRLSGTGTYEQYV. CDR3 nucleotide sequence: TGTGCCAGCAGACTTTCAGGGACAGGTACCTACGAGCAGTACGTC.